This passage covers 17 T cell receptor beta chains from one sample sequenced in a study of T cells in Graves' hyperthyroidism and ophthalmopathy. Template material for amplifying TCR beta CDR3 regions consisted of RNA transcripts. The HTBI primer set served for first-round RT-PCR of the TCR CDR3. TCRdb re-derived calls from the multiplex PCR reads in MiXCR, one entry per CDR3 protein. The table shows roughly 420,000 distinct CDR3 sequences, with 15% to 19% occurring only once. The sample consisted of blood. The source of these receptors is a woman aged 18-29 years with Graves' hyperthyroidism.

Ten or more counts support this clonotype. V is TRBV10-3 and J is TRBJ2-1, with D possibly matching TRBD2 (6 bases). Between the trimmed V and J ends, which lost 7 bases and 5 bases, there was a span of 18 bases. The length of the CDR3 is 15 residues. Germline CDR1 ENHRY, CDR2 SYGVKD. This chain's CDR3 is CAITGDSVTHNEQFF. The CDR3 coding sequence is TGTGCCATCACCGGGGACTCGGTAACTCACAATGAGCAGTTCTTC.

CDR3 loop: CASTPGAGAWTDTQYF. The CDR3, as DNA: TGTGCCAGCACCCCCGGAGCGGGAGCGTGGACAGATACGCAGTATTTT. The J gene is TRBJ2-3, the V gene TRBV7-9, with 8 bases fitting TRBD2. The length of the CDR3 is 16 residues. The V gene's germline CDR1 is SEHNR and CDR2 FQNEAQ (reference sequence). V gave up 7 bases and J gave up 3 bases; unmatched junction bases: 12.

This clonotype was seen at least ten times. The chain carries TRBV5-5 and TRBJ2-7; D possibly corresponds to TRBD1 (5 bases). The CDR3 runs 13 residues. Germline-derived CDR1 and CDR2 are SGHKS and YYEKEE (reference sequence). Trimming shortened V by 6 bases and J by 0 bases, and 10 bases separated the two germline ends. The CDR3 DNA sequence: TGTGCCAGCACCACTGACAGCTCCTACGAGCAGTACTTC. This translates into CASTTDSSYEQYF.

In this sample, this clonotype turned up many times. The chain uses TRBV28 and TRBJ2-5, with TRBD1 identical over 7 bases. With V trimmed by 8 bases and J by 3 bases, 9 bases remained unmatched. The germline V gene has CDR1 MDHEN and CDR2 SYDVKM. The CDR3 covers 14 residues. In DNA form, the CDR3 reads TGTGCCAGCGGGAAGGGGGCGCGGGAAGAGACCCAGTACTTC. Translation gives CASGKGAREETQYF.

The V call is TRBV4-3, the J call TRBJ1-5; D might be TRBD1 (5 bases). The V and J ends lost 0 bases and 4 bases respectively, with 10 bases between them. Germline assignment: CDR1 LGHNA and CDR2 YSLEER. CDR3 length: 15 residues. The DNA of the CDR3 is TGCGCCAGCAGCCAAGATGGGGCCGGTAATCAGCCCCAGCATTTT. Translating gives CASSQDGAGNQPQHF.

The chain combines TRBV7-6 with TRBJ2-3; possibly TRBD1 or TRBD2 for D (5 bases each). Trimming took off 1 base at V and 6 bases at J, with 14 bases between the two ends. Germline lookup yields CDR1 SGHVS and CDR2 FNYEAQ. CDR3 length equals 15 residues. As DNA, the CDR3 is TGTGCCAGCAGCTTAGGATTGGGGGTGGCGGATACGCAGTATTTT. Residues: CASSLGLGVADTQYF.

The chain carries TRBV19 and TRBJ1-2, with D uncertain. This CDR3 is built from 14 residues. In germline, CDR1 is LNHDA, CDR2 SQIVND (reference sequence). V was trimmed by 8 bases and J by 0 bases, leaving 13 bases between them. Here the CDR3 reads CASSPGKPNYGYTF. The CDR3 DNA is TGTGCCAGTTCCCCCGGGAAGCCTAACTATGGCTACACCTTC.

This clonotype was picked up many times. The chain uses TRBV2 and TRBJ2-4; D is possibly TRBD1 (7 bases). CDR1 and CDR2 from the germline V gene are SNHLY and FYNNEI. Trimming pared 11 bases from V and 3 bases from J, leaving 11 bases between. This CDR3 comprises 12 residues. Here the CDR3 DNA reads TGTGCCGGCGGGGACAGCAAAAACATTCAGTACTTC. Its protein is CAGGDSKNIQYF.

This clonotype was observed many times. The chain uses TRBV3-1 and TRBJ2-7; D perhaps matches TRBD1 (6 bases). The CDR3 extends over 15 amino acids. Trimming removed 4 bases at V and 2 bases at J, with 15 bases between. Germline V gene sequence: CDR1 LGHDT, CDR2 YNNKEL (reference sequence). CDR3 sequence (DNA): TGTGCCAGCAGCCCGACACGACAGGAAACCTACGAGCAGTACTTC. This translates into CASSPTRQETYEQYF.

There are a few counts of this clonotype. This rearrangement joins TRBV27 to TRBJ2-3; 7 positions agree with TRBD2. The length of the CDR3 is 15 residues. CDR1 and CDR2 from the germline V gene are MNHEY and SMNVEV (reference sequence). V dropped 3 bases and J dropped 6; count of bases not matched to a gene: 9. CDR3 residues: CASSFNGRRFDTQYF. In DNA, the CDR3 is TGTGCCAGCAGTTTTAACGGGAGGCGTTTCGATACGCAGTATTTT.

This clonotype was seen ten or more times. The V call is TRBV2, the J call TRBJ1-5, with TRBD1 identical over 9 bases. This CDR3 region has 14 residues. CDR1 and CDR2 (germline): SNHLY, FYNNEI. V lost 8 bases and J lost 2; bases outside the gene matches: 4. CDR3: CASGTGLGNQPQHF. The CDR3 DNA reads TGTGCCAGCGGGACAGGGCTGGGCAATCAGCCCCAGCATTTT.

There are a few counts of this clonotype. The chain is built from TRBV6-4 and TRBJ2-2; tentatively, D is TRBD2 (6 bases). This CDR3 region has 15 residues. Germline V CDR1 and CDR2: MRHNA, SNTAGT. The V end was cut by 5 bases, the J end by 0 bases, with 10 bases between. The CDR3 is CASSNRDSNTGELFF. The CDR3 DNA is TGTGCCAGCAGTAACCGGGACTCGAACACCGGGGAGCTGTTTTTT.

In its sample, this clonotype was seen many times. The V gene is TRBV3-1, the J gene TRBJ2-1, with 9 bases that match TRBD2. CDR1 and CDR2 (germline): LGHDT, YNNKEL (reference sequence). The CDR3 has 15 residues. V lost 4 bases, J lost 7 bases, and 8 bases stayed unmatched. CDR3 nucleotides: TGTGCCAGCAGCCTGCCCGGGACTAGCAAGAATGAGCAGTTCTTC. It translates to CASSLPGTSKNEQFF.

This clonotype was detected many times. The chain uses TRBV20-1 and TRBJ2-5; possibly TRBD1 for D (5 bases). V shed 1 base and J shed 2 bases, with 11 bases lying between them. The CDR3 consists of 14 residues. The germline gives CDR1 DFQATT, CDR2 SNEGSKA (reference sequence). CDR3 sequence (DNA): TGCAGTGCTAGAGTCCTAGACAGACAAGAGACCCAGTACTTC. Protein: CSARVLDRQETQYF.

The CDR3 bases are TGTGCCAGCAGTTCGCCCGGGACAGGAGACGCGGAGACCCAGTACTTC. This gives the protein CASSSPGTGDAETQYF. This rearrangement joins TRBV28 to TRBJ2-5; 8 bases fit TRBD1. The CDR3 has 16 residues. V trimming: 4 bases; J trimming: 5 bases; junction bases outside the gene matches: 12. Germline loops: CDR1 MDHEN, CDR2 SYDVKM.

This sequence joins TRBV7-2 and TRBJ1-2; D is unclear. The CDR3 has 13 residues. The germline V gene has CDR1 SGHTA and CDR2 FQGNSA. Trimming pared 4 bases from V and 5 bases from J, leaving 11 bases between. The DNA for the CDR3 is TGTGCCAGCAGCTCTACTAGCCTTTATGGCTACACCTTC. Residues: CASSSTSLYGYTF.

The V gene is TRBV14, the J gene TRBJ1-3, with a tentative D call TRBD1 (5 bases). The CDR3 extends over 16 amino acids. V shed 10 bases and J shed 6 bases, with 25 bases lying between them. CDR1 is SGHDN, CDR2 FVKESK, per germline. As DNA, the CDR3 is TGTGCCAAGACAGAGACCTGTGGCACCGCGGCAAACACCATATATTTT. Translation gives CAKTETCGTAANTIYF.